Listed here is a single TCR beta chain. As yet, its antigen is unknown. The data were taken from a study of cytomegalovirus exposure and HLA in healthy donors. Study details: Earlier, approximately 180 million T cells were analyzed, and approximately 110 million unique TCR beta sequences were found among them.

The V gene end was trimmed by 9 bases and the J gene end by 3 bases; junction bases not matched to a gene: 8. Germline-derived CDR1 and CDR2 are MNHNS and SASEGT. This CDR3 spans 14 amino acids. PCR involved 60 Vbeta and 13 Jbeta primers. Repertoires were generated with immunoSEQ multiplex PCR, while TCRdb's copy carries only in-frame clones and drops some. This sample's table has about 40,000 clones. The study's findings and limits: TRBV6-2, TRBV6-3 and other indistinguishable V segments were excluded.

The chain links TRBV6-1 to TRBJ2-5; the match to TRBD1 covers 9 bases. The material sequenced was PBMCs. This receptor was identified in a young woman in good health and CMV-seronegative. CDR3 amino acids: CARGQGGVEETQYF. The CDR3 bases are TGTGCCAGGGGACAGGGTGGAGTTGAAGAGACCCAGTACTTC.